These 22 T cell receptor beta chains came from one sample sequenced in a study of T cell responses to AZD1222 COVID-19 vaccine. Data came from immunoSEQ multiplex PCR; TCRdb stores just in-frame clones and leaves some out. The table has approximately 150,000 clones, 80% to 90% seen once. The sample was peripheral blood, taken on day 0 of AZD1222 vaccination. These TCRs come from an adult in good health.

This rearrangement joins TRBV12-3 or TRBV12-4 to TRBJ1-2; tentatively, D is TRBD1 (5 bases). This CDR3 has 12 residues. The germline V and J ends were trimmed by 3 bases and 7 bases, with 9 bases remaining between them. The CDR3 sequence is CASSFTGPGYTF. The DNA for the CDR3 is TGTGCCAGCAGTTTTACAGGACCTGGCTACACCTTC.

This chain joins TRBV11-2 and TRBJ2-3; 7 bases map to TRBD2. The ends lost 6 bases at V and 4 bases at J; junction bases unmatched: 7. Germline CDR1 reads SGHAT; CDR2 reads FQNNGV. CDR3 length: 14 residues. The CDR3 loop reads CASRGRERSDTQYF. The CDR3 DNA reads TGTGCCAGCAGAGGGCGGGAGAGGTCAGATACGCAGTATTTT.

CDR3: CASRPWRAGEKEKLFF. For the CDR3, the DNA is TGTGCCAGCAGACCTTGGCGGGCCGGGGAGAAGGAAAAACTGTTTTTT. The chain couples TRBV7-6 to TRBJ1-4; D not certain. This CDR3 has 16 amino acids. V was clipped by 6 bases and J by 8 bases, with 22 bases between them. Germline values: CDR1 SGHVS, CDR2 FNYEAQ.

The rearrangement joins TRBV7-2 to TRBJ1-5; D unresolved. From germline, CDR1 is SGHTA and CDR2 FQGNSA. Trimming stripped 1 base from V and 5 bases from J, with 9 bases between. The CDR3 covers 14 residues. The CDR3 here is CASSLDNGYQPQHF. The CDR3 region has the DNA TGTGCCAGCAGCTTAGATAACGGTTATCAGCCCCAGCATTTT. The full variable domain, with the rest looked up from reference TRBV7-2 and TRBJ1-5, is GAGVSQSPSNKVTEKGKDVELRCDPISGHTALYWYRQSLGQGLEFLIYFQGNSAPDKSGLPSDRFSAERTGGSVSTLTIQRTQQEDSAVYLCASSLDNGYQPQHFGDGTRLSIL.

The chain joins TRBV15 to TRBJ1-1, with TRBD1 identical over 8 bases. V trimming: 3 bases; J trimming: 8 bases; junction bases outside the gene matches: 5. CDR1 is LNHNV, CDR2 YYDKDF, per germline (reference sequence). The CDR3 is made up of 13 amino acids. CDR3: CATSSQGAGEAFF. The CDR3 DNA reads TGTGCCACCAGCAGCCAGGGGGCAGGGGAAGCTTTCTTT. The complete variable domain, with remaining parts taken from reference TRBV15 and TRBJ1-1, reads DAMVIQNPRYQVTQFGKPVTLSCSQTLNHNVMYWYQQKSSQAPKLLFHYYDKDFNNEADTPDNFQSRRPNTSFCFLDIRSPGLGDTAMYLCATSSQGAGEAFFGQGTRLTVV.

The rearrangement uses TRBV2 and TRBJ1-1; TRBD1 agrees at 8 bases. The CDR3 totals 14 residues. CDR1 SNHLY and CDR2 FYNNEI come from the germline V gene. After removal of 4 bases from V and 1 base from J, the junction contained 2 bases not matched to a gene. CDR3 in amino acids: CASSGGTGNTEAFF. DNA for the CDR3: TGTGCCAGCAGTGGAGGGACAGGGAACACTGAAGCTTTCTTT.

The chain links TRBV6-1 to TRBJ1-2; D gene unclear. This CDR3 region has 14 residues. Germline CDR1 and CDR2: MNHNS and SASEGT. The V gene lost 1 base and the J gene lost 4 bases, with 10 bases spanning the gap. CDR3 in DNA: TGTGCCAGCAGTGAAGGCGACGGCCCCTATGGCTACACCTTC. Protein: CASSEGDGPYGYTF.

The V call is TRBV30, the J call TRBJ1-6; D might be TRBD1 (5 bases). This CDR3 comprises 15 residues. CDR1 and CDR2 (germline): GTSNPN, SVGIG (reference sequence). With 4 bases removed from V and 10 bases from J, the gap between germline ends came to 20 bases. In DNA, the CDR3 is TGTGCCTGGATCGGGGCTCTGGGTGGGCACTCACCCCTCCACTTT. Translating gives CAWIGALGGHSPLHF.

This chain connects TRBV5-1 to TRBJ1-5; 8 bases agree with TRBD1. CDR1 is SGHRS and CDR2 is YFSETQ in the germline V gene. This CDR3 region has 14 residues. The V segment lost 4 bases and the J segment 5 bases; nucleotides outside the gene matches: 5. CDR3 amino acids: CASSATGGDQPQHF. The CDR3, as DNA: TGCGCCAGCAGCGCAACAGGGGGGGATCAGCCCCAGCATTTT. Supplemented by reference TRBV5-1 and TRBJ1-5, the full variable domain reads KAGVTQTPRYLIKTRGQQVTLSCSPISGHRSVSWYQQTPGQGLQFLFEYFSETQRNKGNFPGRFSGRQFSNSRSEMNVSTLELGDSALYLCASSATGGDQPQHFGDGTRLSIL.

This clone appeared a single time. The genes are TRBV5-1 and TRBJ1-5, with 10 bases that match TRBD1. Germline loops: CDR1 SGHRS, CDR2 YFSETQ. V shed 4 bases, J shed 6 bases, and the junction held 10 bases outside the gene matches. The CDR3 is made up of 16 amino acids. CDR3 in amino acids: CASSGRGQGMGQPQHF. The CDR3 coding sequence is TGCGCCAGCAGCGGCCGGGGACAGGGGATGGGTCAGCCCCAGCATTTT.

CDR3 amino acids: CASSLRKGQENTGELFF. CDR3 sequence (DNA): TGCGCCAGCAGCTTAAGAAAGGGACAGGAAAACACCGGGGAGCTGTTTTTT. The chain employs TRBV4-1 and TRBJ2-2; TRBD1 agrees at 8 bases. The V gene's germline CDR1 is MGHRA and CDR2 YSYEKL. Trimming cost V 5 bases and J 2 bases; bases outside gene matches: 10. The CDR3 has 17 residues.

The V and J genes are TRBV28 and TRBJ2-7, with TRBD1 matching 9 bases. Germline CDR1 MDHEN, CDR2 SYDVKM. The ends lost 5 bases at V and 4 bases at J; junction bases unmatched: 9. The CDR3 sequence is 15 residues long. CDR3 sequence: CASSTTGTGRYEQYF. DNA for the CDR3: TGTGCCAGCAGTACTACCGGGACAGGGCGTTACGAGCAGTACTTC.

The chain has TRBV28 and TRBJ1-2; 7 nucleotides match TRBD1. Germline CDR1 reads MDHEN; CDR2 reads SYDVKM. The V and J ends lost 5 bases and 0 bases, in that order; junction bases with no gene match: 12. This CDR3 comprises 17 residues. CDR3 sequence (DNA): TGTGCCAGCAGTCGGGCCTCGGGACAGTGGACTAACTATGGCTACACCTTC. Protein product: CASSRASGQWTNYGYTF.

The rearrangement links TRBV27 to TRBJ2-1; 8 nucleotides match TRBD1. The length of the CDR3 is 15 residues. The germline CDR1 and CDR2 sequences are MNHEY and SMNVEV (reference sequence). The V and J ends lost 5 bases and 9 bases, in that order; junction bases with no gene match: 12. The CDR3 loop reads CASSPQGQGAGEQFF. The DNA for the CDR3 is TGTGCCAGCAGTCCCCAGGGGCAGGGGGCAGGTGAGCAGTTCTTC.

J is TRBJ1-1 and V is TRBV15, with 8 nucleotides matching TRBD1. V was clipped by 1 base and J by 1 base; unmatched bases: 5. There are 16 residues in the CDR3. From germline, CDR1 is LNHNV and CDR2 YYDKDF (reference sequence). The CDR3 protein is CATSRGTGTGNTEAFF. CDR3 nucleotides: TGTGCCACCAGCAGAGGAACCGGGACAGGGAACACTGAAGCTTTCTTT. Full variable domain (missing parts from reference TRBV15 and TRBJ1-1): DAMVIQNPRYQVTQFGKPVTLSCSQTLNHNVMYWYQQKSSQAPKLLFHYYDKDFNNEADTPDNFQSRRPNTSFCFLDIRSPGLGDTAMYLCATSRGTGTGNTEAFFGQGTRLTVV.

The V and J genes are TRBV30 and TRBJ1-3, with a weak D call TRBD1 (6 bases). Between the trimmed V and J ends, which lost 4 bases and 2 bases, there was a span of 12 bases. From germline, CDR1 is GTSNPN and CDR2 SVGIG (reference sequence). The CDR3 length is 14 residues. The CDR3 DNA reads as TGTGCCTGGAACAGGGAAAGGCCTGGAAACACCATATATTTT. Translated, it gives CAWNRERPGNTIYF. Full variable domain (rest looked up from reference TRBV30 and TRBJ1-3): SQTIHQWPATLVQPVGSPLSLECTVEGTSNPNLYWYRQAAGRGLQLLFYSVGIGQISSEVPQNLSASRPQDRQFILSSKKLLLSDSGFYLCAWNRERPGNTIYFGEGSWLTVV.

This clone was detected only a few times. Germline is not matched at one junction end, which may reflect a read error. The V gene is TRBV7-2, the J gene TRBJ1-5; 8 positions match TRBD1. Germline CDR1 reads SGHTA; CDR2 reads FQGNSA. The CDR3 has 16 residues. CDR3 bases: TGTGCCAGCAGTTTAGCCGCAGCAGGGGGCGGTCAGCCCCAGCATTTT. This gives the protein CASSLAAAGGGQPQHF. Full variable domain (rest looked up from reference TRBV7-2 and TRBJ1-5): GAGVSQSPSNKVTEKGKDVELRCDPISGHTALYWYRQSLGQGLEFLIYFQGNSAPDKSGLPSDRFSAERTGGSVSTLTIQRTQQEDSAVYLCASSLAAAGGGQPQHFGDGTRLSIL.

CDR3 amino acids: CASTLGAHTDTQYF. For the CDR3, the DNA is TGTGCCAGCACCCTAGGGGCGCACACAGATACGCAGTATTTT. The rearrangement joins TRBV28 to TRBJ2-3, with D maybe TRBD1 (5 bases). CDR3 length equals 14 residues. Per germline, CDR1 MDHEN and CDR2 SYDVKM. The V gene lost 7 bases and the J gene lost 2 bases, with 13 bases spanning the gap.

This chain uses TRBV12-3 or TRBV12-4 with TRBJ1-3; 7 bases are shared with TRBD1. Unmatched junction bases numbered 4, after V lost 7 bases and J lost 4 bases. The CDR3 consists of 13 residues. In DNA form, the CDR3 reads TGTGCCAGCACCTTGGACAGGGGAAACACCATATATTTT. Translation gives CASTLDRGNTIYF.

This chain connects TRBV7-8 to TRBJ2-7; TRBD1 agrees at 7 bases. CDR3 length: 14 residues. Germline V gene sequence: CDR1 SGHVS, CDR2 FQNEAQ. The V gene end was trimmed by 5 bases and the J gene end by 3 bases; junction bases not matched to a gene: 7. In DNA, the CDR3 is TGTGCCAGCAGCCTAGAGGGACAGATCTACGAGCAGTACTTC. It codes for CASSLEGQIYEQYF.

The J gene is TRBJ2-1, the V gene TRBV23-1; 8 bases line up with TRBD1. TRBV23-1 is identified as an open reading frame with a role that is uncertain. The CDR3 consists of 12 residues. The trim removed 4 bases at V and 8 bases at J, leaving 1 base unmatched. The chain's CDR3 is CASSLQGDEQFF. The CDR3 nucleotides read TGCGCCAGCAGTCTACAGGGGGATGAGCAGTTCTTC.

The chain has TRBV30 and TRBJ2-3; TRBD2 agrees at 8 bases. CDR3 length equals 14 residues. After removal of 4 bases from V and 0 bases from J, the junction contained 3 bases not matched to a gene. CDR1 GTSNPN and CDR2 SVGIG come from the germline V gene (reference sequence). For the CDR3, the DNA is TGTGCCTGGACTACGGGGGGGAGCACAGATACGCAGTATTTT. This encodes CAWTTGGSTDTQYF.